This T cell receptor (beta chain) was retrieved from a study of blood T cell repertoires in COVID-19. On the study more broadly: From T cells, B-cell-depleted T cells, or PBMCs came the material, which was cDNA or gDNA.

Germline V gene sequence: CDR1 LGHNA, CDR2 YNFKEQ. The CDR3 has 16 amino acids. V was cut by 2 bases and J by 7 bases, with 18 bases left in between. Individuals aged roughly 18 to 95 years were recruited from around 22 US areas. The study counted Cohort 3 donors as recovered given two negative PCRs, clearance, or symptom resolution. The data were produced by immunoSEQ multiplex PCR, yet TCRdb's version contains in-frame clones alone and is incomplete. The sample holds 230,000 or so clones, 88% seen once. This TCR came from a woman younger than 45 who had recovered from COVID-19. Sequencing used PBMCs or T cells enriched from blood (not recorded which). The chain recombines TRBV4-2 with TRBJ2-1; a possible D gene is TRBD2 (6 bases). The DNA of the CDR3 is TGTGCCAGCAGCCAACGACCGGGACTCCCAGGGAATGAGCAGTTCTTC. Encoded protein: CASSQRPGLPGNEQFF.